The source of this T cell receptor beta chain is a study of blood T cell repertoires in COVID-19. Study details: Nucleic acid was either cDNA or gDNA, and it came from T cells, B-cell-depleted T cells, or PBMCs.

Unmatched junction bases numbered 7, after V lost 1 base and J lost 2 bases. The CDR3 consists of 17 residues. CDR1 and CDR2 from the germline V gene are SEHNR and FQNEAQ (reference sequence). Some clones are missing from TCRdb's copy, which holds only in-frame ones; the method was immunoSEQ multiplex PCR. The sample has about 220,000 clones, around 83% seen once. The sequenced sample consisted of peripheral blood. The chain couples TRBV7-9 to TRBJ2-5, with 10 bases identical to TRBD2. The sequence was obtained from a man aged 50 to 59 with active or convalescent COVID-19. This CDR3 reads CASSLGWLAGAQETQYF. CDR3 bases: TGTGCCAGCAGCTTAGGATGGCTAGCGGGGGCACAAGAGACCCAGTACTTC.